The 27 T cell receptor beta chains below were found in one sample sequenced in a study of cytomegalovirus exposure and HLA in healthy donors. The PCR used 60 Vbeta and 13 Jbeta primers. The table came from immunoSEQ multiplex PCR; TCRdb's copy has only in-frame clones and leaves some out. In the table there are roughly 200,000 clones, about 84% of which are singletons. The sequenced sample was PBMCs. These receptors were obtained from a woman aged 25-40 years in good health and CMV-seropositive.

Of note for this clone: This sample also contains other DNA sequences that code for the same CDR3. V and J are TRBV5-1 and TRBJ1-6; 8 nucleotides agree with TRBD1. The CDR3 has 15 residues. Germline V gene lookup returns CDR1 SGHRS and CDR2 YFSETQ. Unmatched junction bases numbered 6, after V lost 0 bases and J lost 10 bases. The CDR3: CASSLVGTGDSPLHF. The DNA for the CDR3 is TGCGCCAGCAGCTTGGTAGGGACAGGTGACTCACCCCTCCACTTT.

The chain has TRBV19 and TRBJ1-2; 8 bases match TRBD1. The germline gives CDR1 LNHDA, CDR2 SQIVND (reference sequence). The V and J ends lost 7 bases and 4 bases, in that order; junction bases with no gene match: 8. The CDR3 consists of 14 residues. The CDR3: CASTTGQGSYGYTF. CDR3 bases: TGTGCCAGTACCACAGGACAGGGCTCCTATGGCTACACCTTC.

The chain uses TRBV30 and TRBJ1-5; D gene ambiguous. Trimming cost V 0 bases and J 1 base, with 4 bases left between them. The CDR3 consists of 13 residues. Per germline, CDR1 GTSNPN and CDR2 SVGIG (reference sequence). This CDR3 reads CAWSVQSNQPQHF. CDR3 nucleotides: TGTGCCTGGAGTGTACAGAGCAATCAGCCCCAGCATTTT.

The J gene is TRBJ2-7, the V gene TRBV21-1; TRBD1 is the table's D call and was not checked against the DNA. TRBV21-1 is an annotated pseudogene. CDR3 length equals 16 residues. For the CDR3, the DNA is TGTGCCAGCAGCCCGCCCCCGGGACAGGGGAGCTACGAGCAGTACTTC. Protein product: CASSPPPGQGSYEQYF.

This rearrangement joins TRBV7-3 to TRBJ2-2; a possible D gene is TRBD2 (6 bases). With 2 bases removed from V and 1 base from J, the gap between germline ends came to 8 bases. Germline V gene sequence: CDR1 SGHTA, CDR2 FQGTGA. This CDR3 has 15 residues. The DNA of the CDR3 is TGTGCCAGCAGCTTATCCGGGGGGAACACCGGGGAGCTGTTTTTT. Protein: CASSLSGGNTGELFF.

This clone was observed a few times. This chain joins TRBV4-3 and TRBJ2-7; 10 nucleotides align to TRBD1. Looked up from germline, CDR1 is LGHNA and CDR2 is YSLEER. The CDR3 has 15 amino acids. V lost 1 base to trimming and J lost 4 bases; unmatched junction nucleotides: 4. This chain's CDR3 is CASSQARTGGYEQYF. As DNA, the CDR3 is TGCGCCAGCAGCCAAGCGAGGACAGGGGGGTACGAGCAGTACTTC.

The rearrangement joins TRBV11-2 to TRBJ2-1, with D unresolved. Trimming shortened V by 4 bases and J by 4 bases, and 8 bases separated the two germline ends. Per the germline V gene, CDR1 is SGHAT and CDR2 is FQNNGV. The CDR3 loop spans 13 amino acids. The CDR3 protein is CASSYDGYNEQFF. DNA for the CDR3: TGTGCCAGCAGCTACGACGGGTACAATGAGCAGTTCTTC.

V is TRBV9 and J is TRBJ1-5, with D perhaps matching TRBD1 (5 bases). Germline V gene data show CDR1 as SGDLS and CDR2 as YYNGEE. This CDR3 spans 14 amino acids. V gave up 0 bases and J gave up 9 bases, with 13 bases separating them. CDR3 nucleotides: TGTGCCAGCAGCGTAGAGGGCTACGGGGGGCCCCAGCATTTT. Its protein product is CASSVEGYGGPQHF.

This clone showed up just a few times. The chain is built from TRBV5-1 and TRBJ2-5; D might be TRBD2 (5 bases). The CDR3 totals 14 residues. The V gene lost 4 bases and the J gene lost 2 bases, with 12 bases spanning the gap. Per germline, CDR1 SGHRS and CDR2 YFSETQ. CDR3 loop: CASSTRDLQETQYF. CDR3 in DNA: TGCGCCAGCAGCACCCGGGATCTGCAAGAGACCCAGTACTTC.

The chain recombines TRBV4-1 with TRBJ1-2, with D hard to call. V lost 0 bases to trimming and J lost 4 bases, with 12 bases between them. Germline CDR1 and CDR2: MGHRA and YSYEKL. The CDR3 covers 15 residues. CDR3 residues: CASSQDNSIPYGYTF. Written as DNA, the CDR3 is TGCGCCAGCAGCCAAGATAACAGCATCCCCTATGGCTACACCTTC.

The gene calls are TRBV7-9 and TRBJ1-1, with unresolved D. V lost 5 bases, J lost 1 base, and 11 bases lay in between. This CDR3 contains 14 residues. CDR1 is SEHNR, CDR2 FQNEAQ, per germline (reference sequence). The CDR3 nucleotides read TGTGCCAGCAGCCCAGACCTAGGGAACACTGAAGCTTTCTTT. It yields the protein CASSPDLGNTEAFF. The full variable domain, with the rest looked up from reference TRBV7-9 and TRBJ1-1, is DTGVSQNPRHKITKRGQNVTFRCDPISEHNRLYWYRQTLGQGPEFLTYFQNEAQLEKSRLLSDRFSAERPKGSFSTLEIQRTEQGDSAMYLCASSPDLGNTEAFFGQGTRLTVV.

V and J are TRBV13 and TRBJ1-3; TRBD1 matches at 7 bases. The CDR3 consists of 16 residues. The ends lost 3 bases at V and 0 bases at J; junction bases unmatched: 5. From germline, CDR1 is PRHDT and CDR2 FYEKMQ (reference sequence). The CDR3 region is CASSLDRPYSGNTIYF. The CDR3 coding sequence is TGTGCCAGCAGCTTGGACAGGCCCTACTCTGGAAACACCATATATTTT.

This chain connects TRBV7-2 to TRBJ1-2; perhaps TRBD1 as D (5 bases). In germline, CDR1 is SGHTA, CDR2 FQGNSA. The CDR3 is 14 residues long. The V end lost 2 bases, the J end lost 1 base, and 8 bases lay between the germline ends. CDR3 nucleotides: TGTGCCAGCAGCTTACCGGGACTTAACTATGGCTACACCTTC. Its protein product is CASSLPGLNYGYTF.

V and J are TRBV2 and TRBJ1-6, with TRBD1 as a possible D gene (6 bases). Germline lookup yields CDR1 SNHLY and CDR2 FYNNEI. V was pared by 5 bases and J by 8 bases, with 13 bases between. The CDR3 sequence is 14 residues long. CDR3 sequence: CASSRTAEHSPLHF. Written as DNA, the CDR3 is TGTGCCAGCAGTCGGACAGCCGAACATTCACCCCTCCACTTT.

The chain employs TRBV28 and TRBJ2-7; 10 nucleotides agree with TRBD1. Losses at the gene ends were 1 base for V and 2 bases for J; bases not matched to a gene: 2. CDR1 is MDHEN and CDR2 is SYDVKM in the germline V gene. This CDR3 region has 15 residues. As DNA, the CDR3 is TGTGCCAGCAGTTTATCGGGACAGGGGACCTACGAGCAGTACTTC. This translates into CASSLSGQGTYEQYF.

For this clone: The junction departs from germline at one end; a sequencing error may be responsible. The CDR3, as DNA: TGTGCTAGCAGTTCCAGGTGGGGGCCCTACGAGCAGTACTTC. It is translated as CASSSRWGPYEQYF. V gene TRBV7-7 combines with J gene TRBJ2-7, with D perhaps matching TRBD1 (6 bases). Germline assignment: CDR1 SSHAT and CDR2 FNYEAQ (reference sequence). The length of the CDR3 is 14 residues.

The chain couples TRBV27 to TRBJ1-6, with 10 bases fitting TRBD1. The junction had 2 bases not matched to a gene; V was cut back by 2 bases and J by 7 bases. The CDR3 runs to 15 residues. Germline CDR1 and CDR2: MNHEY and SMNVEV (reference sequence). In nucleotides, the CDR3 is TGTGCCAGCAGTTTAGGACAGGGGGTCAATTCACCCCTCCACTTT. It yields the protein CASSLGQGVNSPLHF.

V gene TRBV13 combines with J gene TRBJ1-6; 9 bases agree with TRBD1. With 6 bases clipped from V and 11 bases from J, the junction kept 5 bases outside the gene matches. The CDR3 runs to 13 residues. In germline, CDR1 is PRHDT, CDR2 FYEKMQ (reference sequence). The CDR3 coding sequence is TGTGCCAGCAGGCAACAGGGGGCAGCACCCCTCCACTTT. Translation gives CASRQQGAAPLHF. Variable domain in full (rest from reference TRBV13 and TRBJ1-6): AAGVIQSPRHLIKEKRETATLKCYPIPRHDTVYWYQQGPGQDPQFLISFYEKMQSDKGSIPDRFSAQQFSDYHSELNMSSLELGDSALYFCASRQQGAAPLHFGNGTRLTVT.

This clone was picked up one time. This chain joins TRBV4-1 and TRBJ1-1; D possibly corresponds to TRBD1 (6 bases). From germline, CDR1 is MGHRA and CDR2 YSYEKL. Between the trimmed V and J ends, which lost 4 bases and 4 bases, there was a span of 13 bases. This CDR3 is built from 14 residues. The CDR3, as DNA: TGCGCCAGCAGCCCGACAGGCGGACTCACTGAAGCTTTCTTT. Translation gives CASSPTGGLTEAFF.

CDR3 loop: CAWQGQSNQPQHF. The DNA of the CDR3 is TGTGCCTGGCAGGGACAGAGCAATCAGCCCCAGCATTTT. J is TRBJ1-5 and V is TRBV30; 7 positions agree with TRBD1. V was pared by 5 bases and J by 1 base, with 2 bases of the junction left unmatched. This CDR3 spans 13 amino acids. CDR1 GTSNPN and CDR2 SVGIG come from the germline V gene (reference sequence).

The rearrangement joins TRBV6-1 to TRBJ2-2; D gene uncertain. V dropped 5 bases and J dropped 3 bases, with 10 bases sitting between them. Germline assignment: CDR1 MNHNS and CDR2 SASEGT. The length of the CDR3 is 14 residues. The CDR3 region has the DNA TGTGCCAGCAGTCCCCCAGTCGACACCGGGGAGCTGTTTTTT. The encoded protein is CASSPPVDTGELFF.

The chain carries TRBV29-1 and TRBJ1-1; D possibly corresponds to TRBD1 (5 bases). CDR1 SQVTM and CDR2 ANQGSEA come from the germline V gene. With 8 bases removed from V and 4 bases from J, the gap between germline ends came to 17 bases. The CDR3 covers 13 residues. CDR3 in DNA: TGCAGCTCCCGGGGAGGGGTTGGCACTGAAGCTTTCTTT. Amino acids: CSSRGGVGTEAFF.

This chain links TRBV15 with TRBJ1-5, with TRBD1 identical over 8 bases. V trimming: 5 bases; J trimming: 2 bases; junction bases outside the gene matches: 8. Per germline, CDR1 LNHNV and CDR2 YYDKDF (reference sequence). CDR3 length equals 16 residues. CDR3 sequence (DNA): TGTGCCACCAGCTCACAGGGGGAGAAAGGCAATCAGCCCCAGCATTTT. Protein: CATSSQGEKGNQPQHF.

The chain employs TRBV2 and TRBJ1-1, with D tentatively TRBD1 (6 bases). The CDR3 contains 14 residues. Germline lookup yields CDR1 SNHLY and CDR2 FYNNEI. Trimming took off 6 bases at V and 0 bases at J, with 11 bases between the two ends. The CDR3: CASRSTGLNTEAFF. The CDR3 bases are TGTGCCAGCAGATCGACAGGCTTGAACACTGAAGCTTTCTTT.

This rearrangement joins TRBV10-3 to TRBJ2-7; 12 bases line up with TRBD2. V was pared by 6 bases and J by 0 bases, with 6 bases of the junction left unmatched. Germline values: CDR1 ENHRY, CDR2 SYGVKD. The CDR3 contains 16 residues. The CDR3 DNA follows: TGTGCCATCAGCCTCCGGACTAGCGGGGACTCCTACGAGCAGTACTTC. Translating it yields CAISLRTSGDSYEQYF.

Concerning this clone: One junction end does not reproduce the germline sequence, and a read error may be involved. This rearrangement joins TRBV7-7 to TRBJ2-2, with D perhaps TRBD1 (6 bases). Per germline, CDR1 SSHAT and CDR2 FNYEAQ (reference sequence). The CDR3 is 14 amino acids. The CDR3 loop is CASSSSGAGGELFF. The CDR3 region has the DNA TGTGCTAGCAGCTCCTCAGGGGCCGGCGGGGAGCTGTTTTTT.

The rearrangement joins TRBV28 to TRBJ2-5, with TRBD2 identical over 8 bases. CDR1 and CDR2 (germline): MDHEN, SYDVKM. After removal of 1 base from V and 6 bases from J, the junction contained 13 bases not matched to a gene. The CDR3 sequence is 17 residues long. Here the CDR3 reads CASSLYQRAGLDKTQYF. The CDR3 nucleotides read TGTGCCAGCAGTTTATATCAGCGAGCGGGACTAGATAAGACCCAGTACTTC.